Detailed here is one T cell receptor (beta chain). This receptor's antigen is unknown. There are no base qualities to consult, and no much larger clone falls within one base. The sample belongs to a study of Graves' ophthalmopathy and Graves' hyperthyroidism (dated by TCRdb to between 2018 and 2020). As for the study more broadly: Hyperthyroidism was considered stable if no progression to ophthalmopathy occurred within 18 months of follow-up. In more than five hyperthyroidism patients, T-cell repertoires of thyroid tissue and blood were compared. The study used signatures of the TCR beta repertoire to tell Graves' ophthalmopathy apart from Graves' hyperthyroidism and to predict which patients would progress to ophthalmopathy. Following sample collection, hyperthyroidism patients were given methimazole at a starting dose of 30 mg daily, and ophthalmopathy patients were given high-dose intravenous methylprednisolone. To explore V-J signatures distinguishing ophthalmopathy from hyperthyroidism, a discovery set of about 99 patients (roughly 45 ophthalmopathy, 55 to 60 stable hyperthyroidism) was enrolled. An independent validation cohort comprised some 19 hyperthyroidism patients and 15 to 17 patients who later progressed from hyperthyroidism to ophthalmopathy. In total, over 130 blood samples were TCR-sequenced: approximately 42 ophthalmopathy, roughly 80 hyperthyroidism and about 17 hyperthyroidism-to-ophthalmopathy patients. The paper as a whole reports these results and caveats: In cross-validation, the 13-signature model distinguished ophthalmopathy from stable hyperthyroidism with just over 85% sensitivity and roughly 81% specificity, and in the test set the corresponding values were roughly 80% and 76%. Sample size was not statistically predetermined, and group allocation was not concealed from the investigators. Most expanded thyroid clonotypes with a frequency above 0.001 also appeared in blood, which suggests that blood repertoires may reflect the immune response in the thyroid. In validation, the model predicted ophthalmopathy progression with 55% to 71% sensitivity and 72.22% specificity; fewer than 15 predicted patients were CT-confirmed with GO in a median of about 7.1 months.

For repertoire sequencing, the TCR beta CDR3 regions were amplified from RNA transcripts. A first-round RT-PCR used HTBI primers with the Qiagen OneStep RT-PCR kit, followed by a second-round multiplex PCR, size selection and purification. Libraries were sequenced on an Illumina HiSeq2000 using paired-end 100 bp reads. The study's own analysis went as follows. SOAPnuke was used to process the reads, throwing out any read that had adapters, had uncalled bases, had a mean Phred below 15, or lacked an exact constant-primer or identifier match. COPE v1.2.5 was used to merge high-quality paired reads. Each unique nucleotide sequence was defined as a clonotype, and clonotypes were aligned to IMGT TRB V, D and J references with MiTCR v1.1. Analysis was restricted to V-J combinations with a frequency above 0.0001, which covered roughly 99% of repertoires. For each V-J combination, a TCR clonal expansion and chaos score was defined as the ratio of F50 clonal expansion to chaos observed in the TCRdist matrix. Welch's t-statistics and random forest were used to reduce features to 13 V-J combinations, which were fed into a naive Bayes classifier. Thyroid-blood repertoire similarity was quantified with the Morisita-Horn index. TCRdb ran its own pipeline on the public reads, namely fastp trimming at Q25 and MiXCR clone calling, and kept in-frame beta chains. Every CDR3 protein is listed once, alongside the most common genes and DNA of its rows. TCRdb, not the original authors, processed these V and J calls. This sample is represented by roughly 1.1 million distinct CDR3 sequences; 36% of them were singletons. The biggest ten clones account for around 10% of the sample.

The germline V gene supplies CDR1 SNHLY and CDR2 FYNNEI. The CDR3 contains 14 residues, cysteine and phenylalanine counted. Only the CDR3 region is kept as DNA, spanning 42 bases read in frame from base 1. A distance of 15 bases separates the germline ends of V and J, which lose 6 bases and 3 bases respectively. Hyperthyroidism patients were newly diagnosed, with disease duration under 2 months, and aged 18 to 65 years. Patients with other autoimmune diseases, uncontrolled infections, pregnancy or lactation were excluded. Clinical symptoms, serum thyroxine, TRAb, thyroid ultrasound and orbital computed tomography were used for diagnosis. Total RNA was extracted using Trizol reagent, and RNA quality was checked on an Agilent 2100 Bioanalyzer.

Sequencing was performed on peripheral blood or thyroid tissue (not recorded which). This TCR derives from an adult man with Graves' hyperthyroidism. The rearranged chain carries TRBV2 and TRBJ2-7, with the D gene tentatively TRBD1 or TRBD2, based on 7 matching bases in each. The CDR3 region: CASSRGGFYYEQYF. Read as DNA, the sequence is TGTGCCAGCAGCAGGGGGGGTTTCTACTACGAGCAGTACTTC.